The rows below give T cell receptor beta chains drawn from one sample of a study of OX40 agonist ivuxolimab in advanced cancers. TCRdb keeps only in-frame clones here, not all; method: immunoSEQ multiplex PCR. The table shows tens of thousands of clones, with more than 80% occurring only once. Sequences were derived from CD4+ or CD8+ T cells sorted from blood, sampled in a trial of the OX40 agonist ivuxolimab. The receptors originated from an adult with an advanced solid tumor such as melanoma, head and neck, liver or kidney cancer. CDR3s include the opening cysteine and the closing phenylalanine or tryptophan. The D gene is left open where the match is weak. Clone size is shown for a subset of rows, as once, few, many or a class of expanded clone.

CASSVDWGGLEQYF,TGTGCCAGCAGCGTAGATTGGGGAGGGCTCGAGCAGTACTTC,NA,TRBJ2-7,TRBD2,TRBV9
CASSFTQTPDEQYF,TGTGCCAGCAGCTTTACGCAGACGCCGGACGAGCAGTACTTC,NA,TRBJ2-7,NA,TRBV5-5
CASSVDGTGGYEQYF,TGTGCCAGCAGTGTGGATGGGACAGGAGGCTACGAGCAGTACTTC,few,TRBJ2-7,TRBD1,TRBV2
CASSFGRNNQPQHF,TGTGCCAGCAGTTTCGGACGGAACAATCAGCCCCAGCATTTT,once,TRBJ1-5,NA,TRBV28
CASSIDNGFGNEQFF,TGTGCCAGTAGTATAGATAACGGATTTGGTAATGAGCAGTTCTTC,NA,TRBJ2-1,NA,TRBV19
CASSELAGTGELFF,TGCGCCAGCAGTGAACTAGCGGGAACCGGGGAGCTGTTTTTT,few,TRBJ2-2,TRBD2,TRBV10-1
CASRGGTSGGLYNEQFF,TGCGCCAGCAGAGGAGGGACTAGCGGGGGGCTCTACAATGAGCAGTTCTTC,once,TRBJ2-1,TRBD2,TRBV5-1
CASSKRAGGKETQYF,TGCGCCAGCAGCAAACGAGCGGGGGGGAAGGAGACCCAGTACTTC,NA,TRBJ2-5,TRBD2,TRBV4-3
CASSLSWAPADEQFF,TGTGCCAGCAGTTTATCCTGGGCCCCGGCGGATGAGCAGTTCTTC,NA,TRBJ2-1,NA,TRBV28
CASRDEGATNEKLFF,TGTGCCAGCAGAGATGAGGGGGCAACTAATGAAAAACTGTTTTTT,NA,TRBJ1-4,NA,TRBV7-9
CASIGQGGNIQYF,TGTGCCAGTATCGGACAGGGCGGAAACATTCAGTACTTC,NA,TRBJ2-4,TRBD1,TRBV19
CSVDPRTQGSNEQFF,TGCAGCGTTGACCCCCGGACTCAAGGGAGCAATGAGCAGTTCTTC,NA,TRBJ2-1,NA,TRBV29-1
CAISDGTSPETQYF,TGTGCCATCAGTGACGGGACTAGCCCCGAGACCCAGTACTTC,NA,TRBJ2-5,TRBD2,TRBV10-3
CASSPEGAEEQYF,TGTGCCAGCAGCCCCGAGGGGGCCGAGGAGCAGTACTTC,NA,TRBJ2-7,TRBD1,TRBV11-3
CASSVEETQYF,TGTGCCAGCAGCGTAGAGGAGACCCAGTACTTC,NA,TRBJ2-5,NA,TRBV9
CASSLVTGVYNEQFF,TGTGCCAGCAGCTTAGTTACAGGGGTTTACAATGAGCAGTTCTTC,NA,TRBJ2-1,TRBD1,TRBV7-6
CASSLAPYTGELFF,TGTGCCAGCAGCCTGGCCCCTTACACCGGGGAGCTGTTTTTT,few,TRBJ2-2,NA,TRBV6-4
CASSLGLGPGNTIYF,TGTGCCAGCAGCTTGGGTCTCGGACCCGGAAACACCATATATTTT,NA,TRBJ1-3,NA,TRBV11-2
CASSLRTSGGWQETQYF,TGTGCCAGCAGTTTACGGACTAGCGGGGGTTGGCAAGAGACCCAGTACTTC,few,TRBJ2-5,TRBD2,TRBV28
CASSQDSGSSEAFF,TGCGCCAGCAGCCAAGATTCAGGGAGTTCTGAAGCTTTCTTT,NA,TRBJ1-1,NA,TRBV4-1
CASSPAPRTGNTEAFF,TGTGCCAGTAGTCCCGCCCCACGGACAGGAAACACTGAAGCTTTCTTT,NA,TRBJ1-1,TRBD1,TRBV19
CATSRESLGAETQYF,TGTGCCACCAGCAGAGAGTCCTTGGGGGCAGAGACCCAGTACTTC,NA,TRBJ2-5,NA,TRBV15
CARYPVGKEQYF,TGTGCCCGCTATCCCGTGGGGAAAGAGCAGTACTTC,NA,TRBJ2-7,NA,TRBV5-3
CASYPTSRRNTEAFF,TGTGCCAGCTACCCAACGAGCAGGAGGAACACTGAAGCTTTCTTT,NA,TRBJ1-1,NA,TRBV27
CASSQPGGTQPQHF,TGCGCCAGCAGCCAGCCAGGGGGCACTCAGCCCCAGCATTTT,NA,TRBJ1-5,TRBD1,TRBV4-1
CASSPQVGGTGNTIYF,TGTGCCAGCAGCCCCCAGGTAGGGGGAACTGGAAACACCATATATTTT,NA,TRBJ1-3,NA,TRBV9
CASSQALGLANPNTQYF,TGTGCCAGCAGCCAGGCGCTGGGACTAGCGAATCCAAATACGCAGTATTTT,NA,TRBJ2-3,TRBD2,TRBV4-2
CSVERGNGSYGYTF,TGCAGCGTTGAAAGGGGAAACGGATCCTATGGCTACACCTTC,NA,TRBJ1-2,NA,TRBV29-1
CASSMVAGFRLEAFF,TGTGCCAGTAGTATGGTTGCGGGGTTCCGCCTGGAAGCTTTCTTT,NA,TRBJ1-1,NA,TRBV19
CASSSGTDSYQPQHF,TGTGCCAGCAGTTCCGGGACAGATTCCTATCAGCCCCAGCATTTT,NA,TRBJ1-5,TRBD1,TRBV2
CASSQRDSYNEQFF,TGTGCCAGCAGTCAGAGGGATAGCTACAATGAGCAGTTCTTC,NA,TRBJ2-1,NA,TRBV6-5
CASAGPDEQYF,TGTGCCAGCGCCGGCCCGGATGAGCAGTACTTC,NA,TRBJ2-7,NA,TRBV6-5
CASSVVRNTEAFF,TGTGCCAGCAGCGTAGTCAGGAACACTGAAGCTTTCTTT,NA,TRBJ1-1,NA,TRBV21-1
CASSLLPNTEAFF,TGTGCCAGCAGCTTGCTCCCGAACACTGAAGCTTTCTTT,NA,TRBJ1-1,NA,TRBV5-6
CASIKDSLYGYTF,TGTGCCAGCATCAAGGACAGCCTCTATGGCTACACCTTC,few,TRBJ1-2,NA,TRBV2
CASRPGVRSEQYF,TGTGCCAGCAGACCAGGGGTCCGGTCTGAGCAGTACTTC,NA,TRBJ2-7,NA,TRBV25-1
CASTLGGEVTIYF,TGTGCCAGCACCCTGGGAGGGGAGGTCACCATATATTTT,medium-sized,TRBJ1-3,NA,TRBV28
CASSLQGPTEAFF,TGTGCCAGCAGCTTACAGGGGCCCACTGAAGCTTTCTTT,NA,TRBJ1-1,NA,TRBV7-9
CASSQGLMGGGRYNEQFF,TGCGCCAGCAGCCAAGGTCTTATGGGCGGGGGAAGATACAATGAGCAGTTCTTC,NA,TRBJ2-1,TRBD2,TRBV4-3
CATSRDRTPPYNEQFF,TGTGCCACCAGCAGAGACAGGACACCCCCCTACAATGAGCAGTTCTTC,NA,TRBJ2-1,NA,TRBV15
CASSSILPRDEQYF,TGTGCCAGCAGCTCCATTCTCCCTCGTGACGAGCAGTACTTC,NA,TRBJ2-7,NA,TRBV7-2
CASSPRSARTDTQYF,TGTGCCAGCAGCCCCCGTTCCGCACGGACAGATACGCAGTATTTT,NA,TRBJ2-3,NA,TRBV7-3
CASSPSVSSSYEQYF,TGTGCCAGCAGCCCAAGCGTCTCTAGTTCCTACGAGCAGTACTTC,NA,TRBJ2-7,NA,TRBV7-9
CASSLDWGEGYEQYF,TGTGCCAGCAGCTTGGATTGGGGAGAAGGGTACGAGCAGTACTTC,NA,TRBJ2-7,NA,TRBV5-4
CASSESTGGIGYGYTF,TGTGCCAGCAGTGAATCGACAGGGGGAATAGGGTATGGCTACACCTTC,NA,TRBJ1-2,TRBD1,TRBV6-4
CASSQEVRAGASPLHF,TGCGCCAGCAGCCAAGAGGTGAGGGCAGGGGCTTCACCCCTCCACTTT,NA,TRBJ1-6,NA,TRBV4-3
CASSDGTGTLEQFF,TGTGCCAGCAGTGATGGGACAGGGACTTTAGAGCAGTTCTTC,once,TRBJ2-1,TRBD1,TRBV6-4
CASSFTQGNTEAFF,TGTGCCAGCAGCTTTACACAGGGGAATACTGAAGCTTTCTTT,NA,TRBJ1-1,TRBD1,TRBV7-8
CASSSRTPRSSYNSPLHF,TGCGCCAGCAGCTCCCGGACACCTAGGAGCTCCTATAATTCACCCCTCCACTTT,NA,TRBJ1-6,NA,TRBV4-1
CASSYDRLSNYGYTF,TGTGCCAGCAGTTACGACAGACTTTCCAACTATGGCTACACCTTC,NA,TRBJ1-2,NA,TRBV27
CASSTGTATNEKLFF,TGTGCCAGTAGTACTGGGACAGCAACTAATGAAAAACTGTTTTTT,NA,TRBJ1-4,TRBD1,TRBV19